Each of the 10 T cell receptor beta chains below was sequenced from the same sample in a study of blood T cells in healthy people across ages. Combining a sample-barcoded 5' primer with a J-beta primer mix, a second PCR ran for roughly 7 to 12 cycles. MiXCR was run by TCRdb on the 5' RACE reads, yielding one entry per CDR3 protein. The data show nearly 1 million distinct CDR3 sequences, about 53% seen once. The sample consisted of blood. The receptors originated from a woman aged 60-75 years in good health.

The CDR3 loop reads CSARGTGNTGELFF. In nucleotides, the CDR3 is TGCAGTGCTAGGGGTACGGGAAACACCGGGGAGCTGTTTTTT. The V and J genes are TRBV20-1 and TRBJ2-2; D is perhaps TRBD2 (5 bases). V lost 3 bases, J lost 2 bases, and 10 bases lay in between. There are 14 residues in the CDR3. The V gene's germline CDR1 is DFQATT and CDR2 SNEGSKA (reference sequence).

The rearrangement joins TRBV15 to TRBJ2-1; 8 bases map to TRBD2. The V segment lost 4 bases and the J segment 6 bases; nucleotides outside the gene matches: 11. CDR3 size: 16 residues. Germline lookup yields CDR1 LNHNV and CDR2 YYDKDF (reference sequence). CDR3 protein: CATSKKAGGGGNEQFF. The CDR3 region has the DNA TGTGCCACCAGCAAAAAGGCGGGGGGCGGTGGCAATGAGCAGTTCTTC.

The J gene is TRBJ2-5, the V gene TRBV3-1, with 13 bases lining up with TRBD2. Trimming took 0 bases from V and 1 from J; bases not matched to a gene: 8. The CDR3 extends over 19 amino acids. Germline values: CDR1 LGHDT, CDR2 YNNKEL (reference sequence). DNA of the CDR3: TGTGCCAGCAGCCAAGATGATCGAGGACTAGCGGGGGTCCAAGAGACCCAGTACTTC. As protein: CASSQDDRGLAGVQETQYF.

CDR3: CASSFPLSGRAYEQFF. As DNA, the CDR3 is TGTGCCAGCAGTTTCCCTCTTAGCGGGAGGGCGTATGAGCAGTTCTTC. The chain employs TRBV12-3 or TRBV12-4 and TRBJ2-1; TRBD2 matches at 11 bases. The ends lost 3 bases at V and 8 bases at J; junction bases unmatched: 9. The CDR3 runs 16 residues.

This clonotype has a handful of counts. This CDR3 reads CASSPGLATITDTQYF. CDR3 DNA sequence: TGTGCCAGCTCACCGGGACTAGCTACGATCACAGATACGCAGTATTTT. This chain links TRBV18 with TRBJ2-3, with TRBD2 matching 9 bases. The CDR3 runs 16 residues. Looked up from germline, CDR1 is KGHSH and CDR2 is LQKENI. V was pared by 3 bases and J by 2 bases, with 6 bases of the junction left unmatched.

This clonotype was seen only a few times. The chain has TRBV10-3 and TRBJ2-7; 7 nucleotides match TRBD2. CDR1 is ENHRY and CDR2 is SYGVKD in the germline V gene. The CDR3 has 14 residues. Trimming removed 11 bases from V and 6 bases from J; junction bases left unmatched: 16. CDR3 DNA: TGTGCCTCGTCGACTAGCCTAAGGGGTCTCGAGCAGTACTTC. The encoded protein is CASSTSLRGLEQYF.

The sample holds a few counts of this clonotype. This chain joins TRBV27 and TRBJ2-1; TRBD1 might be the D (5 bases). Germline values: CDR1 MNHEY, CDR2 SMNVEV (reference sequence). V lost 2 bases, J lost 0 bases, and 8 bases lay in between. CDR3 length equals 15 residues. CDR3 protein: CASSLRGYSYNEQFF. The CDR3 bases are TGTGCCAGCAGTTTAAGGGGCTACTCCTACAATGAGCAGTTCTTC.

The chain joins TRBV15 to TRBJ1-2; D is perhaps TRBD1 (6 bases). CDR1 LNHNV and CDR2 YYDKDF come from the germline V gene (reference sequence). CDR3 length: 12 residues. With 6 bases removed from V and 3 bases from J, the gap between germline ends came to 8 bases. The CDR3 spells CATRQGDYGYTF. The DNA of the CDR3 is TGTGCCACCAGACAGGGCGACTATGGCTACACCTTC.

This sequence joins TRBV27 and TRBJ2-5; maybe TRBD2 (5 bases). This CDR3 spans 12 amino acids. In germline, CDR1 is MNHEY, CDR2 SMNVEV (reference sequence). V was pared by 7 bases and J by 11 bases, with 17 bases between. Here the CDR3 DNA reads TGTGCCAGCAAACGGACGGCCGGGAAGCAGTACTTC. Translated, it gives CASKRTAGKQYF.

This clonotype showed up just a few times. The chain joins TRBV7-3 to TRBJ2-1; D call uncertain. V was cut by 2 bases and J by 6 bases, with 11 bases left in between. This CDR3 comprises 14 residues. Germline assignment: CDR1 SGHTA and CDR2 FQGTGA. CDR3 coding DNA: TGTGCCAGCAGCTTAGATTCGCGTCCCAATGAGCAGTTCTTC. Amino acids: CASSLDSRPNEQFF.